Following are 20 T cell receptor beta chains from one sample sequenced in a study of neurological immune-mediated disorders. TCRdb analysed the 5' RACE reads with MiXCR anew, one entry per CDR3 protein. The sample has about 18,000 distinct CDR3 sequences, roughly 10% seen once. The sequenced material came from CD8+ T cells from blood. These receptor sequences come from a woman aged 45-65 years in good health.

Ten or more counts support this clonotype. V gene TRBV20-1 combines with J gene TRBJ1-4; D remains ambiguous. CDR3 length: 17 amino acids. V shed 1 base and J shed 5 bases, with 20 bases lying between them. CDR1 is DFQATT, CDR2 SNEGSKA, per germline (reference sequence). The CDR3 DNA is TGCAGTGCTAGAGTTAGGGCCCCATCGACCCGGAATGAAAAACTGTTTTTT. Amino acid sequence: CSARVRAPSTRNEKLFF.

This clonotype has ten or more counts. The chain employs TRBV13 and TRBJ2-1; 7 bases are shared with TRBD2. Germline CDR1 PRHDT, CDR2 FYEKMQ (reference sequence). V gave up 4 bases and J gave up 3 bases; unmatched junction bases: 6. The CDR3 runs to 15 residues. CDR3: CASSSTSRIYNEQFF. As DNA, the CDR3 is TGTGCCAGCAGCTCGACTAGCCGGATCTACAATGAGCAGTTCTTC.

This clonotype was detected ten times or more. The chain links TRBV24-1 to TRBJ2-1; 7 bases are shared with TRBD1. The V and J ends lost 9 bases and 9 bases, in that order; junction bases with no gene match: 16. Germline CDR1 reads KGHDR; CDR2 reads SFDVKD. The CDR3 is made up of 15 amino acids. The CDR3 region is CATGETGLNTGEQFF. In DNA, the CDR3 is TGTGCCACCGGCGAGACAGGGTTAAACACGGGTGAGCAGTTCTTC.

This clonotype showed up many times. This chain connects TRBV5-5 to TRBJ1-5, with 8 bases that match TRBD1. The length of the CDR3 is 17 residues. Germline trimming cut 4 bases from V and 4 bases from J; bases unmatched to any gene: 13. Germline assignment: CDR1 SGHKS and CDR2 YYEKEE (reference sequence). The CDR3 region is CASSPFLTGGGNQPQHF. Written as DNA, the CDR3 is TGTGCCAGCAGCCCTTTTTTAACAGGGGGAGGAAATCAGCCCCAGCATTTT.

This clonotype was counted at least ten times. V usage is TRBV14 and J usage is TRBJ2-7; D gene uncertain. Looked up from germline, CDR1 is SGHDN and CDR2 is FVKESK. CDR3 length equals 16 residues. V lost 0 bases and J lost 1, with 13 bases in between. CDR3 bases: TGTGCCAGCAGCCAAGATCGCGATATGCGGTCCTACGAGCAGTACTTC. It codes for CASSQDRDMRSYEQYF. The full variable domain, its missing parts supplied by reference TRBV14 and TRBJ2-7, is EAGVTQFPSHSVIEKGQTVTLRCDPISGHDNLYWYRRVMGKEIKFLLHFVKESKQDESGMPNNRFLAERTGGTYSTLKVQPAELEDSGVYFCASSQDRDMRSYEQYFGPGTRLTVT.

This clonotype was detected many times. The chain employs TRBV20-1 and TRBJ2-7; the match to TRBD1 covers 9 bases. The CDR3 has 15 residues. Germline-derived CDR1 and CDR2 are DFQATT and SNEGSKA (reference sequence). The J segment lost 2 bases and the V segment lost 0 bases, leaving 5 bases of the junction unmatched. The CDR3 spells CSARDRDRATYEQYF. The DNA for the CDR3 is TGCAGTGCTAGAGACCGGGACAGGGCGACCTACGAGCAGTACTTC.

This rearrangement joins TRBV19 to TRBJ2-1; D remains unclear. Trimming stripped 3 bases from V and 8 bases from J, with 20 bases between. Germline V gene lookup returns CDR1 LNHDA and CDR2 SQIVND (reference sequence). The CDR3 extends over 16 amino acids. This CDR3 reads CASSILSVSGTHEQFF. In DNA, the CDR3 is TGTGCCAGTAGTATTTTAAGTGTGTCGGGTACCCATGAGCAGTTCTTC.

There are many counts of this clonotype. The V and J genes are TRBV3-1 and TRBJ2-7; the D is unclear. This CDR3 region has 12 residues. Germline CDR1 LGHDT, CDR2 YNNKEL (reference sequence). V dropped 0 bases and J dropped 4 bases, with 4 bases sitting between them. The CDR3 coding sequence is TGTGCCAGCAGCCAAGATGGGTACGAGCAGTACTTC. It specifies CASSQDGYEQYF.

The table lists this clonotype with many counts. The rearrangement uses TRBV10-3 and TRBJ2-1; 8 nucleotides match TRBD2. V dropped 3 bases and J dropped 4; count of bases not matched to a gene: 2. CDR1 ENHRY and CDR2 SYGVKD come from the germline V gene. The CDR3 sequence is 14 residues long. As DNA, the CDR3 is TGTGCCATCAGTGACACTAGCGGATACAATGAGCAGTTCTTC. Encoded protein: CAISDTSGYNEQFF.

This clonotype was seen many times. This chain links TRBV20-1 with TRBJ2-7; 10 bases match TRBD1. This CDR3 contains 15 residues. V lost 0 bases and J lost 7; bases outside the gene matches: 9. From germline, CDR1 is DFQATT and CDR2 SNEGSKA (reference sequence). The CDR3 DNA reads TGCAGTGCTAGAGATCTGGGACAGGGGCCGGGGGAGCAGTACTTC. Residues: CSARDLGQGPGEQYF.

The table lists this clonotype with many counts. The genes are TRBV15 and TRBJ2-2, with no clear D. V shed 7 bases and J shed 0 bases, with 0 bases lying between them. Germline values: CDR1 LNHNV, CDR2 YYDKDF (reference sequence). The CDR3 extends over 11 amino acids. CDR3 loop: CATTNTGELFF. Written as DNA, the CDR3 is TGTGCCACCACGAACACCGGGGAGCTGTTTTTT.

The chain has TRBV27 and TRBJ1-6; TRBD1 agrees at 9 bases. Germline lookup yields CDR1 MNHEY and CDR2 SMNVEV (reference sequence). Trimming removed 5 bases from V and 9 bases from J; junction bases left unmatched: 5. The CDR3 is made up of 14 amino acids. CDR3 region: CASSPQGATSPLHF. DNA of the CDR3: TGTGCCAGCAGTCCACAGGGGGCCACTTCACCCCTCCACTTT.

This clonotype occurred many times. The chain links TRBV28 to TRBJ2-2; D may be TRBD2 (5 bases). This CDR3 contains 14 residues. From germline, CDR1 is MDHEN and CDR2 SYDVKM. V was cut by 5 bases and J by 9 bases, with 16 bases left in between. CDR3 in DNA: TGTGCCAGCAGTATGCCGGCCCCGGGAAGGGAGCTGTTTTTT. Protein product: CASSMPAPGRELFF.

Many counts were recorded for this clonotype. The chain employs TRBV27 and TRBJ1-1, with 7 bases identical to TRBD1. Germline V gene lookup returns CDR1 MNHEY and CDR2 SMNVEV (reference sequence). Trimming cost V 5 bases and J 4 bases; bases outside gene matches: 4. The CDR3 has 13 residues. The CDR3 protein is CASSTTGVTEAFF. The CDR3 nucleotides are TGTGCCAGCAGTACAACAGGGGTCACTGAAGCTTTCTTT.

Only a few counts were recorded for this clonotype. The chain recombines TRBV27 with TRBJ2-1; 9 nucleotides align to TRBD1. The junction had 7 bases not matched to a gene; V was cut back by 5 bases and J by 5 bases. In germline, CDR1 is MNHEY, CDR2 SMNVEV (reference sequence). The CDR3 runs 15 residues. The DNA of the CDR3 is TGTGCCAGCAGTCCGGACAGGGGTTTAAACAATGAGCAGTTCTTC. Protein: CASSPDRGLNNEQFF.

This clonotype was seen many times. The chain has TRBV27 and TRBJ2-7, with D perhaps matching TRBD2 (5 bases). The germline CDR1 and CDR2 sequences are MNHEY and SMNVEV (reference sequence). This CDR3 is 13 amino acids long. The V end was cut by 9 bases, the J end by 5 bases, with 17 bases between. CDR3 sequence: CARFREDADEQYF. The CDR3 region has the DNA TGTGCCAGATTCCGGGAAGACGCCGACGAGCAGTACTTC.

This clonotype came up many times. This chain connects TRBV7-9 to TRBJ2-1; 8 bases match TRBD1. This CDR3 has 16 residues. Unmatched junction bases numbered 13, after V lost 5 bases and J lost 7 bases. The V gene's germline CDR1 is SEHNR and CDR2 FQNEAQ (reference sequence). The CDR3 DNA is TGTGCCAGCAGCCCCCAATTGGGACAGGACTTAAATGAGCAGTTCTTC. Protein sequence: CASSPQLGQDLNEQFF.

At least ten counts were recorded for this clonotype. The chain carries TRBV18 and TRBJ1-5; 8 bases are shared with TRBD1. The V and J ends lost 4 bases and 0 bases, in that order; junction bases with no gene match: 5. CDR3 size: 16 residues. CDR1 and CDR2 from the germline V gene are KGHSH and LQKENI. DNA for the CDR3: TGTGCCAGCTCACTTGGGACAGGACATAGCAATCAGCCCCAGCATTTT. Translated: CASSLGTGHSNQPQHF.

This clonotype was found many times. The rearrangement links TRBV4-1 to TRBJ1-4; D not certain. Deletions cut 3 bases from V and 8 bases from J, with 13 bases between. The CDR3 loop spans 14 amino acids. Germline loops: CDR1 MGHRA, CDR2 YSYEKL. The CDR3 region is CASSQVLPSEKLFF. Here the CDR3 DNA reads TGCGCCAGCAGCCAGGTTCTCCCTTCGGAAAAACTGTTTTTT.

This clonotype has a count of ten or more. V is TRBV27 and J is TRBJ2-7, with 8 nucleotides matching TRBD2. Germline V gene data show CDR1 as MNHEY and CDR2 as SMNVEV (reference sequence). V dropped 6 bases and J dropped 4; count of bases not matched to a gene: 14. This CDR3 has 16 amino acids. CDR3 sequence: CASSPYGRGAIYEQYF. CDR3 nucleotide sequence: TGTGCCAGCAGCCCGTACGGGCGGGGGGCGATATACGAGCAGTACTTC.